The present TCR beta chain was sequenced within a study of blood T cell repertoires in COVID-19. Whole-study context: The origin of the acute and convalescent COVID-19 samples was the United States, Italy and Spain.

Some clones are missing from TCRdb's copy, which holds only in-frame ones; the method was immunoSEQ multiplex PCR. Of more than 100,000 clones in the sample, 70% to 85% are singletons; the top ten hold about 18%. This CDR3 is built from 14 residues. V lost 3 bases, J lost 4 bases, and 15 bases lay in between. Germline values: CDR1 DFQATT, CDR2 SNEGSKA (reference sequence). The TCR sequence derives from a woman of 80 years or more with acute or convalescent COVID-19. The sample comprised peripheral blood. The J gene is TRBJ1-1, the V gene TRBV20-1; TRBD1 is a possible D gene (6 bases). DNA of the CDR3: TGCAGTGCTAGTGGGGGGGGCGCGAGCACTGAAGCTTTCTTT. Protein sequence: CSASGGGASTEAFF.